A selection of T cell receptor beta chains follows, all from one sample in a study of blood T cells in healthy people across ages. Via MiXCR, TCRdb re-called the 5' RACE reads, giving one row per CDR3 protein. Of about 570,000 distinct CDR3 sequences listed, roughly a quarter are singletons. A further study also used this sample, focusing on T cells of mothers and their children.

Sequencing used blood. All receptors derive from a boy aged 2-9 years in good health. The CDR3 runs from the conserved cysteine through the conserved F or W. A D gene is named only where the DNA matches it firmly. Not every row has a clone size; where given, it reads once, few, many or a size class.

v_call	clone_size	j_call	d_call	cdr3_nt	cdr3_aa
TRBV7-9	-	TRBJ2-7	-	TGTGCCAGCAGCCCCACCCACAGCTACGAGCAGTACTTC	CASSPTHSYEQYF
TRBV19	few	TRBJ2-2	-	TGTGCCAGTAGGAGTTGGCGGAACACCGGGGAGCTGTTTTTT	CASRSWRNTGELFF
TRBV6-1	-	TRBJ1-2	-	TGTGCCAGCAGTGAAGCGCGGGCGAACTATGGCTACACCTTC	CASSEARANYGYTF
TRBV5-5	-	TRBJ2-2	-	TGTGCCAGCAGCGCGGTCGCGCGTACAGGGTACACCGGGGAGCTGTTTTTT	CASSAVARTGYTGELFF
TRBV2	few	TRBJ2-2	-	TGTGCCAGCGGTCTACTCGGGGAGCTGTTTTTT	CASGLLGELFF
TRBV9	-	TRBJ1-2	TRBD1	TGTGCCAGCAACTCCGGGACAGGCTATGGCTACACCTTC	CASNSGTGYGYTF
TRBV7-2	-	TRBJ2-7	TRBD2	TGTGCCAGCAGCCGATCCGGGACTAGCTCCTACGAGCAGTACTTC	CASSRSGTSSYEQYF
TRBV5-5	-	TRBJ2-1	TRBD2	TGTGCCAGCAGCTTGCTAGCGGACACCTACAATGAGCAGTTCTTC	CASSLLADTYNEQFF
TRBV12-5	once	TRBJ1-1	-	TGTGCTAGTGGTTTGGGAGTTGTCACTGAAGCTTTCTTT	CASGLGVVTEAFF
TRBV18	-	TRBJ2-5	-	TGTGCCAGCTCACCACCTCAGGGACAAGAGACCCAGTACTTC	CASSPPQGQETQYF
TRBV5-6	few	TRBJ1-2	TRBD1	TGTGCCAGCAGCTGGTCGTCGGAGGACAGGGCCTATGGCTACACCTTC	CASSWSSEDRAYGYTF
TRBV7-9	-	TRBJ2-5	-	TGTGCCAGCACACAGTACGGGGGGCCGGGGGGCTTACAAGAGACCCAGTACTTC	CASTQYGGPGGLQETQYF
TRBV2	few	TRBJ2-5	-	TGTGCCAGCAGGGGAGGAGAGTTGGAGACCCAGTACTTC	CASRGGELETQYF